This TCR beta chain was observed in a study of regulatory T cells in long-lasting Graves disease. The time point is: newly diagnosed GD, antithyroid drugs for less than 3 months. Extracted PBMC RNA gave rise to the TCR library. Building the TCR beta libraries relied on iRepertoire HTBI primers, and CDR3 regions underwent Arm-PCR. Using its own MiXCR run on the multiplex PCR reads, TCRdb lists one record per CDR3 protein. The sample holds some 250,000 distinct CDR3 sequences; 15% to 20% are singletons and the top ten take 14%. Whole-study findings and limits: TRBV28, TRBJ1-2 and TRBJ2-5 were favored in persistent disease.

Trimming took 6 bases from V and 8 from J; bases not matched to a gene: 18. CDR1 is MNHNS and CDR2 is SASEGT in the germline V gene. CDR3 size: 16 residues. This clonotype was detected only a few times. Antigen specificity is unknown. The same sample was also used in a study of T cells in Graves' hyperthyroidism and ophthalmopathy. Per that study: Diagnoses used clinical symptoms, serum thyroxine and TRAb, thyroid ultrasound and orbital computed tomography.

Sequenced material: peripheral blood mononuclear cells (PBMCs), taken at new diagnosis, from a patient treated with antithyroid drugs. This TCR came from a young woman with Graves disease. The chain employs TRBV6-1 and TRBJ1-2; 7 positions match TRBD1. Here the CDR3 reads CASSPDGEGAVGGYTF. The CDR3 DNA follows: TGTGCCAGCAGCCCTGATGGTGAGGGGGCGGTAGGAGGCTACACCTTC.